This is a list of T cell receptor beta chains from one sample in a study of blood T cells in healthy people across ages. TCRdb reprocessed the 5' RACE reads with MiXCR, giving one entry per CDR3 protein. Of about 590,000 distinct CDR3 sequences listed, under 30% are singletons. The sequenced sample consisted of blood. The receptors come from a woman aged 80 or over in good health. The CDR3 runs from the conserved cysteine through the conserved F or W. The D gene is left open where the match is weak. Some rows mark clone size as missing; the rest say once, few, many or name a class of expanded clone.

cdr3_length j_call v_call d_call clone_size cdr3_nt cdr3_aa
14 TRBJ2-3 TRBV30 TRBD1 many TGTGCCTGGTCACAGGGGGGTGAGGCAGATACGCAGTATTTT CAWSQGGEADTQYF
16 TRBJ2-3 TRBV6-6 TRBD2 many TGTGCCAGCAGTTGGAGGACTAGCGGGGGAACAGATACGCAGTATTTT CASSWRTSGGTDTQYF
14 TRBJ2-3 TRBV19 NA NA TGTGCCAGTAGTATTGGGACTAGCACAGATACGCAGTATTTT CASSIGTSTDTQYF
15 TRBJ1-2 TRBV25-1 TRBD1 NA TGTGCCAGCAGTGAATTTACAGGGGGCGTTAATGGCTACACCTTC CASSEFTGGVNGYTF
15 TRBJ1-2 TRBV4-3 NA NA TGCGCCAGCAGCCAGAACAGGATCTCGAACTATGGCTACACCTTC CASSQNRISNYGYTF
14 TRBJ2-3 TRBV6-1 NA many TGTGCCAGCAGCCCTAGGACGGGAACAGATACGCAGTATTTT CASSPRTGTDTQYF
13 TRBJ1-2 TRBV7-2 NA few TGTGCCAGCAGCTCCGACAATGTAGGTGGCTACACCTTC CASSSDNVGGYTF
14 TRBJ2-7 TRBV6-1 NA NA TGTGCCAGCAGTGAAATGGCAGGGATATACGAGCAGTACTTC CASSEMAGIYEQYF
16 TRBJ2-3 TRBV30 NA NA TGTGCCTGGAGTGAGGGAAGTGAATCTAGCACAGATACGCAGTATTTT CAWSEGSESSTDTQYF
14 TRBJ2-1 TRBV20-1 TRBD1 NA TGCAGTGCTGGACAGGGGAGCCTGCGAGCGACCCAGTTCTTC CSAGQGSLRATQFF
13 TRBJ2-5 TRBV7-2 NA few TGTGCCAGCAGCCTAGTGACGCAAGAGACCCAGTACTTC CASSLVTQETQYF
16 TRBJ1-1 TRBV9 NA many TGTGCCAGCAGCGCCTTAGGGCTCCGTGAGGGGACTGAAGCTTTCTTT CASSALGLREGTEAFF
15 TRBJ2-3 TRBV5-1 TRBD2 NA TGCGCCAGCAGGGAAGCGGGGGGGCTCACAGATACGCAGTATTTT CASREAGGLTDTQYF
15 TRBJ2-1 TRBV29-1 TRBD2 many TGCAGCGTTGAAGGGGGACTACATTCCTACAATGAGCAGTTCTTC CSVEGGLHSYNEQFF
14 TRBJ2-1 TRBV2 TRBD2 NA TGTGCCAGCCACTGGGAGGGGAACTACAATGAGCAGTTCTTC CASHWEGNYNEQFF
15 TRBJ1-2 TRBV10-3 NA NA TGTGCCATCAGTGAGACCGGGACAAGGTTTGAGGGCTACACCTTC CAISETGTRFEGYTF
14 TRBJ2-2 TRBV7-2 TRBD2 NA TGTGCCAGCAGCCCCGAGCGGGGCACCGGGGAGCTGTTTTTT CASSPERGTGELFF